This T cell receptor (beta chain) derives from a study of human T cells and chemical hapten exposure. The CDR3 loop spans 15 amino acids. Per germline, CDR1 SEHNR and CDR2 FQNEAQ (reference sequence). With V trimmed by 4 bases and J by 5 bases, 10 bases remained unmatched. TCRdb re-derived calls from the RACE reads in MiXCR, one entry per CDR3 protein. The sample lists roughly 260,000 distinct CDR3 sequences; 7.5% to 10% were seen once. This clonotype has a handful of counts. As for time point: pre-sensitization, week 0. This sample's treatment: therapeutic diphenylcyclopropenone sensitization with weekly scalp DPC. Blood was drawn before each patch test was applied.

This rearrangement joins TRBV7-9 to TRBJ2-5, with 7 bases lining up with TRBD1. The sequences come from whole blood, collected in connection with sensitization to the hapten diphenylcyclopropenone (DPC). This TCR came from a woman aged 40 to 50 with alopecia areata. Some clones in this sample may be carry-over from other donors' samples. The CDR3 DNA reads TGTGCCAGCAGCTCAGCCGGACACAGGGGCGAGACCCAGTACTTC. Amino acid sequence: CASSSAGHRGETQYF.